This T cell receptor (beta chain) came from a study of neoadjuvant anti-PD-1 for oral cavity cancer. Sequenced by immunoSEQ multiplex PCR; TCRdb stores in-frame clones only, minus some. This sample yields about 68,000 clones, of which more than 75% are seen a single time; nearly 3.5% belongs to the top ten. The time point was: after neoadjuvant nivolumab, at surgical resection. Study-level results: Each response group had just a few patients in TCR analyses.

This clone was seen more than once but under ten times. Antigen: not known. The CDR3 consists of 15 residues. The receptor was isolated from a person aged 40 to 85 with oral cavity squamous cell carcinoma. The chain joins TRBV21-1 to TRBJ2-7; the table's D call of TRBD2 was not tested on the DNA. TRBV21-1 constitutes a pseudogene. Here the sequenced sample was PBMCs, taken after nivolumab (anti-PD-1) treatment. The CDR3 loop reads CASSKGHDSSYEQYF. The CDR3 DNA sequence: TGTGCCAGCAGCAAAGGGCACGACTCTTCTTACGAGCAGTACTTC.